This T cell receptor beta chain was captured by sequencing in a study of T cells in Graves' hyperthyroidism and ophthalmopathy. Study information: At initial diagnosis, before any treatment had begun, peripheral blood was obtained. Study-level results: Ophthalmopathy and stable hyperthyroidism were told apart by a 13 V-J model. The model anticipated ophthalmopathy a median about 6.5 months pre-onset.

Amplification yielded TCR beta CDR3 regions, with RNA transcripts as the source. A first-round RT-PCR of the TCR CDR3 used the HTBI primer set. MiXCR was run by TCRdb on the multiplex PCR reads, yielding one entry per CDR3 protein. This sample has around 300,000 distinct CDR3 sequences, with roughly 20% found just once. Germline loops: CDR1 SNHLY, CDR2 FYNNEI. V shed 4 bases and J shed 3 bases, with 13 bases lying between them. The CDR3 runs to 15 residues. Remarks on this clonotype: Its antigen is undetermined.

The receptor comes from a man between 25 and 39 years old with Graves' ophthalmopathy. Sequenced sample: blood. The V call is TRBV2, the J call TRBJ1-3; perhaps TRBD1 as D (5 bases). The DNA of the CDR3 is TGTGCCAGCAGTGGTCAGGGAGGTAGTGGAAACACCATATATTTT. This codes for CASSGQGGSGNTIYF.